A selection of T cell receptor beta chains follows, all from one sample in a study of T cells in localized non-small cell lung cancer. Some clones are missing from TCRdb's copy, which holds only in-frame ones; the method was immunoSEQ multiplex PCR. The table includes tens of thousands of clones, about 86% detected once. Material: peripheral blood, obtained before any cancer treatment. These receptors were obtained from a woman aged 18 to 55 with stage III lung adenocarcinoma. The CDR3 runs from the conserved cysteine through the conserved F or W. A D gene is named only where the DNA matches it firmly. Clone sizes are given selectively: once, few, many, or a class where the clone is expanded.

J | V | D | size | DNA | CDR3
TRBJ1-5 | TRBV28 | NA | NA | TGTGCCAGCAGTTCCCCTGGGGGGGGCAATCAGCCCCAGCATTTT | CASSSPGGGNQPQHF
TRBJ2-1 | TRBV30 | TRBD1 | once | TGTGCCTGGAGTGTAAGGGGACAGGGGCAGCATGAGCAGTTCTTC | CAWSVRGQGQHEQFF
TRBJ2-6 | TRBV6-5 | NA | NA | TGTGCCAGCAGTTACAATAGCGGCTCTGGGGCCAACGTCCTGACTTTC | CASSYNSGSGANVLTF
TRBJ1-5 | TRBV29-1 | NA | NA | TGCAGCGTTGGGGAGGGGCAGCCCCAGCATTTT | CSVGEGQPQHF
TRBJ2-5 | TRBV27 | TRBD2 | few | TGTGCCAGCAGTCCGCGGGGGGCCCAAGAGACCCAGTACTTC | CASSPRGAQETQYF
TRBJ2-2 | TRBV18 | TRBD1 | NA | TGTGCCAGCTCACCACCCTCGGGACAGGGCAACACCGGGGAGCTGTTTTTT | CASSPPSGQGNTGELFF
TRBJ1-2 | TRBV7-8 | NA | once | TGTGCCAGCAGCGCGGACAGAAACTATGGCTACACCTTC | CASSADRNYGYTF
TRBJ1-2 | TRBV30 | TRBD1 | NA | TGTGCCTGGAGTGTTCACGGACAGGTCTATGGCTACACCTTC | CAWSVHGQVYGYTF
TRBJ2-6 | TRBV18 | NA | NA | TGTGCCAGCTCACCAAACTCTGGGGCCAACGTCCTGACTTTC | CASSPNSGANVLTF
TRBJ2-5 | TRBV5-1 | TRBD2 | NA | TGCGCCAGCAGCTATGCCTTCGGGACTAGCGGGGAAGAGACCCAGTACTTC | CASSYAFGTSGEETQYF
TRBJ2-1 | TRBV27 | NA | NA | TGTGCCAGCAGCTATCCCCAGGGGGGGGCCTACGATGAGCAGTTCTTC | CASSYPQGGAYDEQFF
TRBJ2-1 | TRBV2 | TRBD2 | NA | TGTGCCAGCAGCCCCCTACCGGGGGGCTCCTACAATGAGCAGTTCTTC | CASSPLPGGSYNEQFF
TRBJ2-1 | TRBV7-9 | NA | NA | TGTGCCAGCAGGCCCCGGGTTGCGGGTCTCGGCTCCTACAATGAGCAGTTCTTC | CASRPRVAGLGSYNEQFF
TRBJ2-1 | TRBV30 | TRBD2 | NA | TGTGCCTGGAGTGAAGCGGGGGTTGTCAATGAGCAGTTCTTC | CAWSEAGVVNEQFF
TRBJ1-2 | TRBV5-1 | NA | NA | TGCGCCAGCAGCTCGGGGCCCGGTTCCCCCTCGGGCTACACCTTC | CASSSGPGSPSGYTF